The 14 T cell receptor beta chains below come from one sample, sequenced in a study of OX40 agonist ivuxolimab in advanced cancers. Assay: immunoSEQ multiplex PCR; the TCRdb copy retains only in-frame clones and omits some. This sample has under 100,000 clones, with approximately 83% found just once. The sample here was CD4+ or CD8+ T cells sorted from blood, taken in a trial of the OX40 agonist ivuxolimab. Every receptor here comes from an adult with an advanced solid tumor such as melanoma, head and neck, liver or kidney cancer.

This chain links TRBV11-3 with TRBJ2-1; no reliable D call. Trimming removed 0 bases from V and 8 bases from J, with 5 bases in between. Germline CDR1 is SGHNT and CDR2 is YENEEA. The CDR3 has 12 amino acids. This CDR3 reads CASSLDADEQFF. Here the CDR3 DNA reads TGTGCCAGCAGCTTAGATGCCGATGAGCAGTTCTTC.

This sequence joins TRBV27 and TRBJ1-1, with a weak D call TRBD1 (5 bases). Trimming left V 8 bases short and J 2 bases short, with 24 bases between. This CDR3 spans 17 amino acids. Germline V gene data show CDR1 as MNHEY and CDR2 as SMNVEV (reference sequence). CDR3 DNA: TGTGCCAGCGGCCCCCGCGGGACTTGGAGGGCAAACACTGAAGCTTTCTTT. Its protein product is CASGPRGTWRANTEAFF.

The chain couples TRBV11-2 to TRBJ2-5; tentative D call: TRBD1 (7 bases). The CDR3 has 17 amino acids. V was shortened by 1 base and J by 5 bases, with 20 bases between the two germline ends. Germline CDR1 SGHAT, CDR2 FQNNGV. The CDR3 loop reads CASSLGGGAGGLETQYF. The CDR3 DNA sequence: TGTGCCAGCAGCTTAGGTGGTGGGGCAGGGGGGTTGGAGACCCAGTACTTC.

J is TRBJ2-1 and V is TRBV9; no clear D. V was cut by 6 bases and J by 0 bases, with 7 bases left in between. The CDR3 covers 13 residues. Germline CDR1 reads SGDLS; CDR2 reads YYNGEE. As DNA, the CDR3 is TGTGCCAGCACAAGGAGCTCCTACAATGAGCAGTTCTTC. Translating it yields CASTRSSYNEQFF.

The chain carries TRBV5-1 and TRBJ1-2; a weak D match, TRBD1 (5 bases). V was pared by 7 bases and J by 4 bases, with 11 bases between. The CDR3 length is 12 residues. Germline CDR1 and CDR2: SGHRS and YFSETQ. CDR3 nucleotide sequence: TGCGCCAGCTCACAGGAGTCCTATGGCTACACCTTC. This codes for CASSQESYGYTF.

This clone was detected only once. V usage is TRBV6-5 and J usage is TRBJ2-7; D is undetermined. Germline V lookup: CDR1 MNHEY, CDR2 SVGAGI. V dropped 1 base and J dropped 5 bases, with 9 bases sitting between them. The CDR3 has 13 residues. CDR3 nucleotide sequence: TGTGCCAGCAGTTACTTGATAAGGGACGAGCAGTACTTC. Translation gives CASSYLIRDEQYF.

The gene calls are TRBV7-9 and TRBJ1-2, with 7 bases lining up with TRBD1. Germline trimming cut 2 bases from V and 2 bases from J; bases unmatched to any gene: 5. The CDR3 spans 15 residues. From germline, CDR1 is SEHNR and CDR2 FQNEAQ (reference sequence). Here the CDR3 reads CASSLRTGINYGYTF. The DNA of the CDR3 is TGTGCCAGCAGCTTACGGACAGGCATAAACTATGGCTACACCTTC.

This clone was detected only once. CDR3 in DNA: TGTGCCTGGAAGGCCCCGGGGCTGTACACTGAAGCTTTCTTT. It is translated as CAWKAPGLYTEAFF. J is TRBJ1-1 and V is TRBV30; D possibly corresponds to TRBD1 (5 bases). The CDR3 is made up of 14 amino acids. CDR1 is GTSNPN and CDR2 is SVGIG in the germline V gene (reference sequence). V lost 4 bases and J 3 bases, leaving 15 bases between the germline ends.

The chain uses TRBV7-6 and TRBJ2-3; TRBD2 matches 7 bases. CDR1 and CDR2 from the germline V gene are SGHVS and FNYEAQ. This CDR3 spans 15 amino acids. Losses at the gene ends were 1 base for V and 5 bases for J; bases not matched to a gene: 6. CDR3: CASSLVAGAVDTQYF. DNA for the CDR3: TGTGCCAGCAGCTTAGTGGCGGGAGCAGTAGATACGCAGTATTTT. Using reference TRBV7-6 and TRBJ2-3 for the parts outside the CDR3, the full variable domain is GAGVSQSPRYKVTKRGQDVALRCDPISGHVSLYWYRQALGQGPEFLTYFNYEAQQDKSGLPNDRFSAERPEGSISTLTIQRTEQRDSAMYRCASSLVAGAVDTQYFGPGTRLTVL.

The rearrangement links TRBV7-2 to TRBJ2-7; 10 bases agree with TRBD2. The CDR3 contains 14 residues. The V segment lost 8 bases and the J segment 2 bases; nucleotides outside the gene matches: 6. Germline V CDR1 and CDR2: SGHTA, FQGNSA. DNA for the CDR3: TGTGCCAGCGGGTTACTAGCGGGAACCTACGAGCAGTACTTC. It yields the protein CASGLLAGTYEQYF.

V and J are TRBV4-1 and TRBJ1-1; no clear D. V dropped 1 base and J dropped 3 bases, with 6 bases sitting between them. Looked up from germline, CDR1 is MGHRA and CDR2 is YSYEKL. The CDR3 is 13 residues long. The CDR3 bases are TGCGCCAGCAGCCAAGTCCCGGACACTGAAGCTTTCTTT. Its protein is CASSQVPDTEAFF.

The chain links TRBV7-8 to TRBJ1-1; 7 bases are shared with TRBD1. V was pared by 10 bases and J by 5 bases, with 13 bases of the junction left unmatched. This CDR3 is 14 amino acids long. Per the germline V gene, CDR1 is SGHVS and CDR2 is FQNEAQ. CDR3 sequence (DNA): TGTGCCACCAAGCGCTCAGGGGGGAGGACTGAAGCTTTCTTT. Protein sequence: CATKRSGGRTEAFF.

The CDR3 region has the DNA TGTGCCACCAGCAGAGATCAGGGGGGCTCCTACGAGCAGTACTTC. This codes for CATSRDQGGSYEQYF. The chain recombines TRBV15 with TRBJ2-7; tentative D call: TRBD1 (7 bases). The CDR3 extends over 15 amino acids. The germline V gene encodes CDR1 LNHNV and CDR2 YYDKDF (reference sequence). V was pared by 0 bases and J by 0 bases, with 9 bases between.

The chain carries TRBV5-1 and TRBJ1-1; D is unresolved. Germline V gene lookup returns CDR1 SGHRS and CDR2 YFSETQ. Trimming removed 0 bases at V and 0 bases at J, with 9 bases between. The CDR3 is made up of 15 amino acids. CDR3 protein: CASSLEAGLNTEAFF. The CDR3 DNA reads TGCGCCAGCAGCTTGGAAGCCGGCTTGAACACTGAAGCTTTCTTT. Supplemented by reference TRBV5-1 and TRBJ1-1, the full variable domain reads KAGVTQTPRYLIKTRGQQVTLSCSPISGHRSVSWYQQTPGQGLQFLFEYFSETQRNKGNFPGRFSGRQFSNSRSEMNVSTLELGDSALYLCASSLEAGLNTEAFFGQGTRLTVV.